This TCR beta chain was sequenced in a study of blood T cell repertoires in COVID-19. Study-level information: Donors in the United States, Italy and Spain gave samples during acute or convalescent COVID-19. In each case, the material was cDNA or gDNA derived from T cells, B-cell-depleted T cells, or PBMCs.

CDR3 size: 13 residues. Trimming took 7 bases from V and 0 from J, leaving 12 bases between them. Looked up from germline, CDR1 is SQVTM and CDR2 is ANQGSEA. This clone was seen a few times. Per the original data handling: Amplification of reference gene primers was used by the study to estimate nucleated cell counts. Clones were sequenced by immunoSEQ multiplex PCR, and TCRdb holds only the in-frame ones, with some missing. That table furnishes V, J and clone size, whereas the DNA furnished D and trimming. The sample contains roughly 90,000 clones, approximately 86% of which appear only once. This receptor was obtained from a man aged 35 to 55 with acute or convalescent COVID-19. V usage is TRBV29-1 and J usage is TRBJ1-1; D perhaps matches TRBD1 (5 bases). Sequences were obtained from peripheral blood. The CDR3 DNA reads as TGCAGCGCCCGACAGCTTTTGAACACTGAAGCTTTCTTT. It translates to CSARQLLNTEAFF.